The 13 T cell receptor beta chains below all came from one sample that was sequenced in a study of tumor and adjacent non-tumor tissue in lung cancer. RNA was extracted from bulk tissue without any cell sorting. Three rounds of nested PCR, following a modified ARM-PCR protocol, produced the TCRbeta library. Each CDR3 protein gets one entry after TCRdb re-called the multiplex PCR reads with MiXCR. The sample includes roughly 140,000 distinct CDR3 sequences, 66% of them seen just once. The source material was lung tumor tissue. The receptors come from a man in his 60s with small cell lung cancer.

This clonotype is a singleton in its sample. The rearrangement links TRBV5-1 to TRBJ1-1; D possibly corresponds to TRBD1 (5 bases). V gave up 3 bases and J gave up 1 base, with 16 bases separating them. Germline V gene sequence: CDR1 SGHRS, CDR2 YFSETQ. The CDR3 length is 16 residues. CDR3 in amino acids: CASSSDGRRGNTEAFF. CDR3 bases: TGCGCCAGCAGCTCGGATGGAAGGAGGGGGAACACTGAAGCTTTCTTT. The variable domain in full, with the rest retrieved from reference TRBV5-1 and TRBJ1-1, is KAGVTQTPRYLIKTRGQQVTLSCSPISGHRSVSWYQQTPGQGLQFLFEYFSETQRNKGNFPGRFSGRQFSNSRSEMNVSTLELGDSALYLCASSSDGRRGNTEAFFGQGTRLTVV.

This clonotype was counted a few times. Here the CDR3 reads CSAPRQGIINEQFF. CDR3 nucleotides: TGCAGCGCGCCCAGACAGGGGATAATCAATGAGCAGTTCTTC. The chain carries TRBV29-1 and TRBJ2-1, with 8 bases lining up with TRBD1. J was trimmed by 6 bases and V by 7 bases; bases with no gene match: 11. CDR3 length equals 14 residues. Germline loops: CDR1 SQVTM, CDR2 ANQGSEA.

This chain's CDR3 is CATSRGQAINEQFF. In DNA, the CDR3 is TGTGCCACCAGCAGAGGACAGGCAATCAATGAGCAGTTCTTC. V and J are TRBV15 and TRBJ2-1; tentatively, D is TRBD1 (6 bases). This CDR3 has 14 residues. Germline V gene lookup returns CDR1 LNHNV and CDR2 YYDKDF (reference sequence). The V end lost 1 base, the J end lost 6 bases, and 10 bases lay between the germline ends. Using reference TRBV15 and TRBJ2-1 for the parts outside the CDR3, the full variable domain is DAMVIQNPRYQVTQFGKPVTLSCSQTLNHNVMYWYQQKSSQAPKLLFHYYDKDFNNEADTPDNFQSRRPNTSFCFLDIRSPGLGDTAMYLCATSRGQAINEQFFGPGTRLTVL.

A note on this clonotype: Possible read error: a much larger clone is one base away. The V call is TRBV12-3 or TRBV12-4, the J call TRBJ2-1; a weak D match, TRBD2 (6 bases). The CDR3 spans 15 residues. V dropped 10 bases and J dropped 7 bases, with 23 bases sitting between them. The CDR3 nucleotides are TGTGCCAACAGCCCCGCTAGCGCTCCCAGTAATGAGCAGTTCTTC. Protein sequence: CANSPASAPSNEQFF.

As for this clonotype: A read error may be the cause here, since a much bigger clone is one base away. The CDR3 reads CASTLRAYQETQYF. The CDR3 bases are TGTGCCAGCACCTTAAGAGCGTACCAAGAGACCCAGTACTTC. The chain uses TRBV5-6 and TRBJ2-5; D is unclear. Per germline, CDR1 SGHDT and CDR2 YYEEEE. V lost 6 bases and J 0 bases, leaving 12 bases between the germline ends. CDR3 size: 14 residues.

To note about this clonotype: The conserved phenylalanine or tryptophan normally closing the CDR3 is absent here, so this likely arose from a read error. The DNA is left out, because the CDR3 cannot be placed on it with certainty; the CDR3 is given as TCRdb lists it. The V and J genes are TRBV11-3 and TRBJ2-2. The CDR3 length is 16 residues, termini included. Germline CDR1 SGHNT, CDR2 YENEEA. The CDR3: CASSPGLFSGTGELFS.

V and J are TRBV20-1 and TRBJ2-4; possible D gene TRBD1, 6 bases. Germline loops: CDR1 DFQATT, CDR2 SNEGSKA (reference sequence). The V end lost 3 bases, the J end lost 6 bases, and 18 bases lay between the germline ends. CDR3 length: 15 amino acids. CDR3 DNA: TGCAGTGCTAGGGCAGACGACAGGTTTCGAAACATTCAGTACTTC. It specifies CSARADDRFRNIQYF.

Points on this clonotype: The junction and the germline gene differ at one end; a read error may be behind it. The chain recombines TRBV19 with TRBJ2-1, with 9 bases aligning to TRBD2. CDR1 and CDR2 from the germline V gene are LNHDA and SQIVND (reference sequence). CDR3 length: 15 residues. CDR3 DNA: TGTGCCAGTAGTATTAGCGGGGGCGGATACAATGAGCAGCTCTTC. Amino acids: CASSISGGGYNEQLF.

With regard to this clonotype: The junction and the germline gene differ at one end; a read error may be behind it. The chain recombines TRBV4-2 with TRBJ2-1; tentatively, D is TRBD2 (6 bases). The length of the CDR3 is 18 residues. Per the germline V gene, CDR1 is LGHNA and CDR2 is YNFKEQ. The CDR3 reads CVSSQPGAGPGAYNEQFF. In nucleotides, the CDR3 is TGTGTCAGCAGCCAACCGGGAGCGGGCCCGGGGGCCTACAATGAGCAGTTCTTC.

The table lists this clonotype with a count of one. The chain combines TRBV5-1 with TRBJ2-4; 9 nucleotides agree with TRBD2. J lost 2 bases, V lost 0 bases, and 12 bases had no gene match. CDR1 SGHRS and CDR2 YFSETQ come from the germline V gene. The CDR3 extends over 19 amino acids. In DNA, the CDR3 is TGCGCCAGCAGCTTGGGAATAGCGGGAGTAAGTGGAACCAAAAACATTCAGTACTTC. As protein: CASSLGIAGVSGTKNIQYF.

Turning to this clonotype: Here the CDR3 omits its conserved ending phenylalanine or tryptophan, so a read error is the likely source. The chain combines TRBV29-1 with TRBJ2-7; D possibly uses TRBD1 or TRBD2 (6 bases each). Matching the DNA end better, TRBJ2-1 makes the J call doubtful. Germline CDR1 SQVTM, CDR2 ANQGSEA. This CDR3 contains 13 residues. The CDR3 is CSVAGHFSYEQFL. DNA for the CDR3: TGCAGCGTCGCGGGACATTTTTCCTACGAGCAGTTCTTG.

With regard to this clonotype: This may stem from a read error, because a much larger clone lies one nucleotide away. The rearrangement uses TRBV4-1 and TRBJ1-4; D remains unclear. The CDR3 totals 17 residues. The V gene lost 1 base and the J gene lost 4 bases, with 16 bases spanning the gap. The germline V gene has CDR1 MGHRA and CDR2 YSYEKL. The CDR3 DNA is TGCGCCAGCAGCCAAGCTTCATCATGGAGATATAATGAAAAACTGTTTTTT. Translated: CASSQASSWRYNEKLFF.

In regard to this clonotype: Its ends do not fully match the called genes, so a read error is possible. The CDR3 DNA reads TGTGTCAGCAGTTACGTTCGGGGCGGTGGGGCCAACGCCCTGACTTTC. Translation: CVSSYVRGGGANALTF. The chain joins TRBV6-5 to TRBJ2-6; D tentatively reads TRBD1 or TRBD2 (5 bases each). This CDR3 spans 16 amino acids. CDR1 and CDR2 from the germline V gene are MNHEY and SVGAGI.